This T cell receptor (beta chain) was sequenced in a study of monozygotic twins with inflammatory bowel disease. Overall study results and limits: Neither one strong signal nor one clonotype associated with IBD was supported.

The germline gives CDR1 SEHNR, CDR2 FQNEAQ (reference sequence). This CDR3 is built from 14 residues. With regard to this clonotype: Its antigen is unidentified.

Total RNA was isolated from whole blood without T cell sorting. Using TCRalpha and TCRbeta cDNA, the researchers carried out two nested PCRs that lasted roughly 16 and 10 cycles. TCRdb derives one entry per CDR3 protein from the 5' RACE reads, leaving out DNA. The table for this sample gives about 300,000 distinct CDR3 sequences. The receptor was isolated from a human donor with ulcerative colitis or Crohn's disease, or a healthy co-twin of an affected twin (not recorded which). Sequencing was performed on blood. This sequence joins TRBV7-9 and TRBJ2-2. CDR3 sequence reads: CASSLEQNTGELFF. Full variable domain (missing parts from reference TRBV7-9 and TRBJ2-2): DTGVSQNPRHKITKRGQNVTFRCDPISEHNRLYWYRQTLGQGPEFLTYFQNEAQLEKSRLLSDRFSAERPKGSFSTLEIQRTEQGDSAMYLCASSLEQNTGELFFGEGSRLTVL.